This T cell receptor beta chain emerged from a study of shared clonotypes between healthy human individuals. Looking at the study overall: The donors, a couple of women and a few men, were aged 18 to 49.

For unsorted PBMC, 250 to 300 ng DNA per replicate equaled 25,000 to 30,000 T cell genomes. The method was immunoSEQ multiplex PCR; TCRdb's version includes in-frame clones alone and lacks a portion of them. The table lists 450,000 to 600,000 clones, 70% to 80% of them singletons. General study points: Clonotype sharing among donors likely depends on sequencing depth.

This clone has a handful of counts. The target antigen is unknown. V gave up 1 base and J gave up 4 bases, with 5 bases separating them. CDR1 is SNHLY, CDR2 FYNNEI, per germline. The length of the CDR3 is 13 residues. Material for sequencing was PBMCs. The chain has TRBV2 and TRBJ1-5; D not resolved. The sequence derives from a woman in her 40s in good health. Some clones in this sample may be carry-over from other donors' samples. In nucleotides, the CDR3 is TGTGCCAGCAGTGAAGAAACGAATCAGCCCCAGCATTTT. As protein: CASSEETNQPQHF.